The subject of this entry is one TCR beta chain. This record comes from a study of blood T cell repertoires in COVID-19. The overall study: Researchers got acute and convalescent COVID-19 samples from the United States, Italy and Spain.

Germline V gene data show CDR1 as LGHNT and CDR2 as FRNRAP. The CDR3 consists of 12 residues. Sequencing used immunoSEQ multiplex PCR; TCRdb keeps in-frame clones, though not all of them. The table shows a few hundred thousand clones, with around 91% occurring only once. Sequenced: peripheral blood. The chain employs TRBV12-5 and TRBJ2-1, with D possibly being TRBD2 (6 bases). The sequence came from a woman aged 55-69 years with acute or convalescent COVID-19. The CDR3 loop reads CASGTSLVEQFF. Here the CDR3 DNA reads TGTGCGTCCGGGACTTCCCTGGTGGAGCAGTTCTTC.